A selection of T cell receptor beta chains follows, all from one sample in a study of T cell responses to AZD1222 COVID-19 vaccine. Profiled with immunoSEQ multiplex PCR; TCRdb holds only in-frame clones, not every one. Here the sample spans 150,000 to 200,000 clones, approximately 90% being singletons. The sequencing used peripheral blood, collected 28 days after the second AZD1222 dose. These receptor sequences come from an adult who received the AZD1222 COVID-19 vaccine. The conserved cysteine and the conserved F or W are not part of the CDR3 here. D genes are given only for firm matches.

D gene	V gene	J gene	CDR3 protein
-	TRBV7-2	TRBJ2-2	ASSFGWTGELF
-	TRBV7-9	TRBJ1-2	ASSLGGPYGYT
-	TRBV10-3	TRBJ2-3	AIMGGPTDTQY
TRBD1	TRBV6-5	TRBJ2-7	ASSYIQGGRYEQY
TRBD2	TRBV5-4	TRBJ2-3	ASSISLLAGGPNTQY
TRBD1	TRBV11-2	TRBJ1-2	ASSRQGYGYT
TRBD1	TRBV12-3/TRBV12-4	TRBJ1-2	ASSFDRAYGYT
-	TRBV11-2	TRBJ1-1	ASSLGIRSMNTEAF
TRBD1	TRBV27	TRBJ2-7	ASSLGAGGYEQY
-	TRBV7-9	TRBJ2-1	ASSLLSLSYNEQF
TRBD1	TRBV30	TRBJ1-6	AWSSGQGRSPLH
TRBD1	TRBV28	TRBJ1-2	ASSARDRLHGYT
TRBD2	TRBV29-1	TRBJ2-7	SVVTSGRRSSYEQY
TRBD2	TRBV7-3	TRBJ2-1	ASSTRTSGRAAHEQF
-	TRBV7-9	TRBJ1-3	ASSRDTGNTIY
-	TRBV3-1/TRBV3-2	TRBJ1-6	ASSQSIRQNSPLH
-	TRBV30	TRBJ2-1	AWSTGVYNEQF
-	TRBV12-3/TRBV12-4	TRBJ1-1	ASIVRGKTEAF
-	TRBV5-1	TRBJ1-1	ASSLVDATEAF
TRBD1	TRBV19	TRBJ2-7	ASGTGGDYEQY
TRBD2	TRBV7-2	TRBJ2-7	ASSFLGLAGGQTYEQY
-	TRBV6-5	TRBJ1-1	ASTGNTEAF
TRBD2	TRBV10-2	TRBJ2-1	ASSGSGLAGDEQF
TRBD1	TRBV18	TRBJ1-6	ASSPRTGENSPLH
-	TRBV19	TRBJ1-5	ASSPAGLSNQPQH
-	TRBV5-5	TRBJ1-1	ASSLEGGTEAF
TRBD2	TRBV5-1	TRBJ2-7	ASSPATSGRYEQY
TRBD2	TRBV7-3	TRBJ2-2	ASSLTLGLAGGNTGELF
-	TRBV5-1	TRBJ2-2	ASSLESFGELF